These 21 T cell receptor beta chains were all obtained from the same sample, sequenced in a study of response to subunit inactivated influenza vaccine. Via MiXCR, TCRdb re-called the RT-PCR reads, giving one row per CDR3 protein. The sample holds more than 400,000 distinct CDR3 sequences, about 10% seen once. This specimen consisted of PBMCs from blood, obtained roughly 6 weeks after vaccination. Receptors were obtained from a man in his fifties or sixties who received an inactivated influenza vaccine.

This clonotype has at least ten counts. The chain links TRBV20-1 to TRBJ2-5, with TRBD1 matching over 9 bases. CDR3 size: 15 residues. Trimming cost V 5 bases and J 2 bases; bases outside gene matches: 9. CDR1 is DFQATT, CDR2 SNEGSKA, per germline (reference sequence). CDR3 residues: CSAPRTGDQQETQYF. Written as DNA, the CDR3 is TGCAGTGCTCCCCGGACAGGGGACCAACAAGAGACCCAGTACTTC.

The chain joins TRBV3-1 to TRBJ2-6, with D uncertain. The CDR3 is 14 amino acids. The V end lost 3 bases, the J end lost 0 bases, and 3 bases lay between the germline ends. Germline CDR1 is LGHDT and CDR2 is YNNKEL (reference sequence). The CDR3 DNA reads TGTGCCAGCAGCCACATCTCTGGGGCCAACGTCCTGACTTTC. This encodes CASSHISGANVLTF.

V is TRBV5-6 and J is TRBJ2-1; 11 bases align to TRBD2. This CDR3 contains 17 residues. From germline, CDR1 is SGHDT and CDR2 YYEEEE. The ends lost 0 bases at V and 5 bases at J; junction bases unmatched: 7. The CDR3 nucleotides read TGTGCCAGCAGCTTGGGATCCGGGACTAGCGGACACAATGAGCAGTTCTTC. Protein product: CASSLGSGTSGHNEQFF.

This clonotype was seen more than once but under ten times. The chain links TRBV24-1 to TRBJ1-4; unclear D gene. Trimming stripped 6 bases from V and 7 bases from J, with 17 bases between. The length of the CDR3 is 15 residues. CDR1 and CDR2 (germline): KGHDR, SFDVKD. The CDR3 coding sequence is TGTGCCACCAGTTCAGGACCCGGGCCCTTTGAAAAACTGTTTTTT. This encodes CATSSGPGPFEKLFF.

The chain is built from TRBV29-1 and TRBJ2-7; 13 nucleotides agree with TRBD2. V lost 5 bases and J lost 7; bases outside the gene matches: 2. The CDR3 length is 12 residues. The germline V gene encodes CDR1 SQVTM and CDR2 ANQGSEA. CDR3 residues: CSVRTSGGEQYF. The CDR3 DNA reads TGCAGCGTTAGGACTAGCGGGGGAGAGCAGTACTTC.

This clonotype was found many times. V usage is TRBV9 and J usage is TRBJ2-7; 8 bases align to TRBD1. V shed 4 bases and J 5 bases; nucleotides not matched to a gene: 11. The CDR3 contains 15 residues. Germline lookup yields CDR1 SGDLS and CDR2 YYNGEE. The CDR3 loop reads CASSPRDRFLHEQYF. The DNA for the CDR3 is TGTGCCAGCAGCCCGAGGGACAGGTTTCTCCACGAGCAGTACTTC.

Of note for this clonotype: The junction does not match germline at one end; this may be a read error. This chain joins TRBV14 and TRBJ2-5, with no clear D. The CDR3 spans 13 residues. The germline CDR1 and CDR2 sequences are SGHDN and FVKESK. The CDR3 loop reads CASSRWLGETKYF. For the CDR3, the DNA is TGTGCCAGCAGCCGATGGCTAGGAGAGACCAAGTACTTC.

This clonotype was seen a handful of times. The chain joins TRBV9 to TRBJ2-4; 9 nucleotides match TRBD2. This CDR3 is built from 14 residues. Per germline, CDR1 SGDLS and CDR2 YYNGEE. The junction had 5 bases not matched to a gene; V was cut back by 4 bases and J by 6 bases. CDR3 amino acids: CASSPGTSRNIQYF. DNA of the CDR3: TGTGCCAGCAGCCCCGGGACTAGCCGAAACATTCAGTACTTC. Full variable domain (outside the CDR3, taken from reference TRBV9 and TRBJ2-4): DSGVTQTPKHLITATGQRVTLRCSPRSGDLSVYWYQQSLDQGLQFLIQYYNGEERAKGNILERFSAQQFPDLHSELNLSSLELGDSALYFCASSPGTSRNIQYFGAGTRLSVL.

J is TRBJ2-7 and V is TRBV15; TRBD2 might be the D (5 bases). Trimming pared 3 bases from V and 3 bases from J, leaving 21 bases between. This CDR3 region has 17 residues. From germline, CDR1 is LNHNV and CDR2 YYDKDF (reference sequence). The CDR3 nucleotides read TGTGCCACCAGCAGGAAAGGAGGACTCCTGATCAACTACGAGCAGTACTTC. Amino acid sequence: CATSRKGGLLINYEQYF.

Ten or more counts support this clonotype. The chain is built from TRBV12-3 or TRBV12-4 and TRBJ2-1; TRBD1 agrees at 7 bases. V shed 5 bases and J 5 bases; nucleotides not matched to a gene: 3. The CDR3 sequence is 13 residues long. This chain's CDR3 is CASSRDRNNEQFF. The CDR3 nucleotides read TGTGCCAGCAGTAGGGACAGAAACAATGAGCAGTTCTTC.

There are a few counts of this clonotype. The chain recombines TRBV19 with TRBJ2-7; the D gene is possibly TRBD1 (5 bases). Germline assignment: CDR1 LNHDA and CDR2 SQIVND (reference sequence). This CDR3 comprises 13 residues. With 3 bases removed from V and 6 bases from J, the gap between germline ends came to 12 bases. DNA for the CDR3: TGTGCCAGTAGTATGTCCAGGGCCGTCGAGCAGTACTTC. Protein sequence: CASSMSRAVEQYF.

V and J are TRBV12-3 or TRBV12-4 and TRBJ2-3, with a possible D match to TRBD1 (6 bases). The CDR3 runs to 15 residues. V was shortened by 2 bases and J by 5 bases, with 14 bases between the two germline ends. The CDR3 coding sequence is TGTGCCAGCAGTTTACGGCACAGGGATGGAGATACGCAGTATTTT. Its translation: CASSLRHRDGDTQYF.

This clonotype was counted many times. The CDR3 region is CASSYPGKGQYF. CDR3 nucleotides: TGTGCCAGCAGCTACCCAGGGAAGGGGCAGTACTTC. The chain uses TRBV12-3 or TRBV12-4 and TRBJ2-7, with D possibly being TRBD1 (5 bases). The germline V and J ends were trimmed by 6 bases and 9 bases, with 15 bases remaining between them. This CDR3 spans 12 amino acids.

There are many counts of this clonotype. The rearrangement joins TRBV6-5 to TRBJ2-7; D is uncertain. The germline CDR1 and CDR2 sequences are MNHEY and SVGAGI. There are 15 residues in the CDR3. The V end lost 0 bases, the J end lost 3 bases, and 12 bases lay between the germline ends. DNA of the CDR3: TGTGCCAGCAGTTACTCGAAGGCGCAGAGCTACGAGCAGTACTTC. Protein sequence: CASSYSKAQSYEQYF.

There are a few counts of this clonotype. This chain's CDR3 is CASSLGSLAALNTQYF. The DNA for the CDR3 is TGTGCCAGCAGCTTAGGAAGTCTAGCGGCCTTGAATACGCAGTATTTT. The rearrangement links TRBV7-2 to TRBJ2-3; the match to TRBD2 covers 7 bases. The CDR3 is 16 residues long. V was clipped by 1 base and J by 7 bases; unmatched bases: 11. Germline V CDR1 and CDR2: SGHTA, FQGNSA.

This clonotype was counted between two and nine times. This chain uses TRBV30 with TRBJ1-1; 7 positions agree with TRBD1. Germline CDR1 reads GTSNPN; CDR2 reads SVGIG (reference sequence). After removal of 2 bases from V and 6 bases from J, the junction contained 6 bases not matched to a gene. There are 13 residues in the CDR3. The CDR3 bases are TGTGCCTGGAGTACAGGGGTAGAGGCTGAAGCTTTCTTT. It specifies CAWSTGVEAEAFF.

This clonotype was observed a handful of times. V usage is TRBV6-1 and J usage is TRBJ2-1; TRBD2 matches at 7 bases. In germline, CDR1 is MNHNS, CDR2 SASEGT. With 5 bases clipped from V and 3 bases from J, the junction kept 4 bases outside the gene matches. This CDR3 has 14 residues. The CDR3 DNA follows: TGTGCCAGCAGTATAGCGGGCCGCTACAATGAGCAGTTCTTC. This sequence encodes CASSIAGRYNEQFF.

V usage is TRBV5-6 and J usage is TRBJ1-1; 8 bases fit TRBD1. The CDR3 spans 11 residues. The germline V gene encodes CDR1 SGHDT and CDR2 YYEEEE. V trimming: 4 bases; J trimming: 11 bases; junction bases outside the gene matches: 4. CDR3 coding DNA: TGTGCCAGCAGCAAGGACAGGGAGGCTTTCTTT. It encodes CASSKDREAFF.

This clonotype has ten or more counts. The chain has TRBV15 and TRBJ2-3; D remains unclear. CDR3 size: 13 residues. Germline V gives CDR1 LNHNV, CDR2 YYDKDF (reference sequence). V was clipped by 0 bases and J by 3 bases, with 4 bases between them. CDR3 loop: CATSRDETDTQYF. CDR3 nucleotides: TGTGCCACCAGCAGAGATGAAACAGATACGCAGTATTTT.

This clonotype came up a few times. The V gene is TRBV5-1, the J gene TRBJ1-1; D gene unclear. With 0 bases removed from V and 8 bases from J, the gap between germline ends came to 20 bases. Germline V gives CDR1 SGHRS, CDR2 YFSETQ. The CDR3 extends over 16 amino acids. The CDR3 loop is CASSLARGPVTLEAFF. The CDR3 bases are TGCGCCAGCAGCTTGGCCAGAGGGCCGGTAACACTAGAAGCTTTCTTT.

This clonotype was picked up a small number of times. V is TRBV6-2 or TRBV6-3 and J is TRBJ2-5; tentative D call: TRBD1 (6 bases). The CDR3 sequence is 12 residues long. Trimming took off 8 bases at V and 5 bases at J, with 12 bases between the two ends. In germline, CDR1 is MNHEY, CDR2 SVGEGT. The chain's CDR3 is CASRSQGETQYF. The CDR3 coding sequence is TGTGCCAGCCGCAGTCAGGGGGAGACCCAGTACTTC.